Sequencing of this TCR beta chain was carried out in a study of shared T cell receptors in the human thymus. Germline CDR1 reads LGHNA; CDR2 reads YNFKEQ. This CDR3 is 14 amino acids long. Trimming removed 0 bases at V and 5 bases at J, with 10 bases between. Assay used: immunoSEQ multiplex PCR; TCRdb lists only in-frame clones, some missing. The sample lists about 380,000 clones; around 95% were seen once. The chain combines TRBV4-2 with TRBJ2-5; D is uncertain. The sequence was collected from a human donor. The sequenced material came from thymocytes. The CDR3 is CASSQETHRETQYF. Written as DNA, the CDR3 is TGTGCCAGCAGCCAAGAAACGCATAGGGAGACCCAGTACTTC.